The 9 T cell receptor beta chains below come from one sample, sequenced in a study of CD8 T cells in Susac syndrome. Reverse transcription of roughly 0.5 to 1 ug RNA used random hexamers. TCRdb independently ran MiXCR on the immunoSEQ multiplex PCR reads; one entry per CDR3 protein. The table includes about 160,000 distinct CDR3 sequences, around 94% detected once. Sequenced sample: CD4+ T cells from PBMCs. All receptors derive from a human donor with multiple sclerosis.

This clonotype has just one count. The rearrangement joins TRBV20-1 to TRBJ2-1; 8 bases map to TRBD2. Trimming cost V 6 bases and J 7 bases; bases outside gene matches: 14. Germline V CDR1 and CDR2: DFQATT, SNEGSKA (reference sequence). CDR3 length: 15 amino acids. The CDR3 reads CSAIRGSGIFNEQFF. The CDR3 DNA reads TGCAGTGCGATCCGTGGTAGCGGGATATTTAATGAGCAGTTCTTC.

The CDR3 bases are TGCAGTGCTAGTCCCGGGACCTACTATGGCTACACCTTC. Protein sequence: CSASPGTYYGYTF. V usage is TRBV20-1 and J usage is TRBJ1-2, with D perhaps matching TRBD1 (5 bases). Germline CDR1 DFQATT, CDR2 SNEGSKA (reference sequence). The CDR3 contains 13 residues. Deletions cut 3 bases from V and 3 bases from J, with 11 bases between.

The chain is built from TRBV29-1 and TRBJ2-5, with 9 positions matching TRBD1. CDR3 length equals 12 residues. V lost 5 bases, J lost 3 bases, and 1 base stayed unmatched. CDR1 SQVTM and CDR2 ANQGSEA come from the germline V gene. The CDR3: CSVRQGEETQYF. The CDR3 DNA sequence: TGCAGCGTTCGACAGGGGGAAGAGACCCAGTACTTC. The variable domain in full, completed from reference TRBV29-1 and TRBJ2-5, reads SAVISQKPSRDICQRGTSLTIQCQVDSQVTMMFWYRQQPGQSLTLIATANQGSEATYESGFVIDKFPISRPNLTFSTLTVSNMSPEDSSIYLCSVRQGEETQYFGPGTRLLVL.

This chain connects TRBV7-6 to TRBJ2-5; no reliable D call. The CDR3 runs 13 residues. V shed 5 bases and J shed 7 bases, with 14 bases lying between them. Per germline, CDR1 SGHVS and CDR2 FNYEAQ. This CDR3 reads CASSPTPRLTQYF. Written as DNA, the CDR3 is TGTGCCAGCAGCCCTACGCCCCGCCTGACCCAGTACTTC.

The gene calls are TRBV2 and TRBJ2-3; D remains unclear. CDR1 is SNHLY and CDR2 is FYNNEI in the germline V gene. The CDR3 length is 12 residues. Deletions cut 7 bases from V and 0 bases from J, with 5 bases between. The CDR3 sequence is CASTYSTDTQYF. In DNA, the CDR3 is TGTGCCAGCACTTACAGCACAGATACGCAGTATTTT. Filled out from reference TRBV2 and TRBJ2-3, the complete variable domain reads EPEVTQTPSHQVTQMGQEVILRCVPISNHLYFYWYRQILGQKVEFLVSFYNNEISEKSEIFDDQFSVERPDGSNFTLKIRSTKLEDSAMYFCASTYSTDTQYFGPGTRLTVL.

J is TRBJ2-6 and V is TRBV4-3; D remains unclear. CDR1 is LGHNA, CDR2 YSLEER, per germline. The CDR3 consists of 17 residues. Trimming cost V 4 bases and J 0 bases, with 13 bases left between them. The CDR3 region has the DNA TGCGCCAGCAGCCCCTCATACCGGGCCTCTGGGGCCAACGTCCTGACTTTC. Amino acid sequence: CASSPSYRASGANVLTF.

This rearrangement joins TRBV29-1 to TRBJ2-1; TRBD2 matches 8 bases. Germline CDR1 is SQVTM and CDR2 is ANQGSEA. V shed 6 bases and J 7 bases; nucleotides not matched to a gene: 14. The CDR3 sequence is 15 residues long. This CDR3 reads CSVGKTSGLGNEQFF. The CDR3 DNA sequence: TGCAGCGTGGGCAAAACTAGCGGATTAGGGAATGAGCAGTTCTTC.

This chain links TRBV12-3 or TRBV12-4 with TRBJ1-1; possible D gene TRBD1, 5 bases. V was shortened by 6 bases and J by 3 bases, with 14 bases between the two germline ends. The CDR3 loop spans 14 amino acids. Here the CDR3 reads CASSRAGMYTEAFF. CDR3 bases: TGTGCCAGCAGCCGGGCAGGGATGTACACTGAAGCTTTCTTT.

This rearrangement joins TRBV30 to TRBJ2-5; 10 nucleotides match TRBD2. Germline CDR1 and CDR2: GTSNPN and SVGIG (reference sequence). V was pared by 0 bases and J by 3 bases, with 1 base of the junction left unmatched. The CDR3 consists of 14 residues. The CDR3 sequence: CAWSVGLAEETQYF. The CDR3 region has the DNA TGTGCCTGGAGTGTAGGACTAGCGGAAGAGACCCAGTACTTC.